The entry that follows covers one T cell receptor (beta chain) sequence. Profiled with immunoSEQ multiplex PCR; TCRdb holds only in-frame clones, not every one. The repertoire holds 39,000 or so clones, with almost 95% as singletons. V was trimmed by 7 bases and J by 0 bases, leaving 22 bases between them. The germline V gene encodes CDR1 SEHNR and CDR2 FQNEAQ (reference sequence). The length of the CDR3 is 17 residues. These data originate in a study of T cell changes during pregnancy in multiple sclerosis. This TCR came from a female donor with multiple sclerosis, enrolled in a pregnancy study. The sequencing used CD8+ T cells from peripheral blood mononuclear cells, collected in the third trimester of pregnancy. This chain connects TRBV7-9 to TRBJ2-7, with D possibly TRBD1 on 5 matching bases. The CDR3, as DNA: TGTGCCAGCACAGCAGACGCCCTTTCGGACAACTCCTACGAGCAGTACTTC. Protein product: CASTADALSDNSYEQYF.